A single sample is the source of the 29 T cell receptor beta chains below, sequenced in a study of T cell responses to AZD1222 COVID-19 vaccine. Libraries were prepared by immunoSEQ multiplex PCR; TCRdb keeps only in-frame clonotypes and omits some of them. The sample records some 120,000 clones, 75% to 95% being singletons. Specimen: peripheral blood, collected on day 0 of AZD1222 vaccination. The source is an adult in good health.

The V gene is TRBV24-1, the J gene TRBJ2-7; TRBD1 matches at 8 bases. Germline loops: CDR1 KGHDR, CDR2 SFDVKD. V shed 2 bases, J shed 2 bases, and the junction held 7 bases outside the gene matches. The CDR3 runs 16 residues. Written as DNA, the CDR3 is TGTGCCACCAGTGATTCCCGGACAGGGTGGCCCTACGAGCAGTACTTC. It yields the protein CATSDSRTGWPYEQYF.

The rearrangement joins TRBV19 to TRBJ1-2; no firm D call. CDR1 LNHDA and CDR2 SQIVND come from the germline V gene (reference sequence). V was cut by 6 bases and J by 8 bases, with 16 bases left in between. There are 13 residues in the CDR3. CDR3 DNA: TGTGCCAGTAGCGGACGGGAACTATTGGGCTACACCTTC. Translation: CASSGRELLGYTF.

The chain combines TRBV2 with TRBJ2-5, with D tentatively TRBD1 (5 bases). This CDR3 contains 12 residues. The germline V gene has CDR1 SNHLY and CDR2 FYNNEI. V gave up 7 bases and J gave up 5 bases, with 11 bases separating them. The CDR3 reads CASNRGEETQYF. In DNA, the CDR3 is TGTGCCAGCAATAGGGGTGAGGAGACCCAGTACTTC. Looking up the rest from reference TRBV2 and TRBJ2-5 gives the full variable domain: EPEVTQTPSHQVTQMGQEVILRCVPISNHLYFYWYRQILGQKVEFLVSFYNNEISEKSEIFDDQFSVERPDGSNFTLKIRSTKLEDSAMYFCASNRGEETQYFGPGTRLLVL.

The chain links TRBV21-1 to TRBJ2-7; whether TRBD2, the table's D call, matches the DNA was not checked. TRBV21-1 counts as a pseudogene. CDR3 length: 17 residues. The CDR3 protein is CASSKIPRAGGLSEQYF. As DNA, the CDR3 is TGTGCCAGCAGCAAAATCCCCCGAGCGGGAGGGCTGAGCGAGCAGTACTTC.

V gene TRBV1 combines with J gene TRBJ2-1; the table names TRBD2, a call not compared with the DNA. TRBV1 is tagged as a pseudogene. The CDR3 covers 16 residues. The CDR3, as DNA: TGCACCAGCAGCCAAGATCCCCGGGAGGGTTACAATGAGCAGTTCTTC. It translates to CTSSQDPREGYNEQFF.

This clone appeared once. The chain has TRBV6-5 and TRBJ2-2, with D maybe TRBD2 (7 bases). CDR1 and CDR2 (germline): MNHEY, SVGAGI. V lost 4 bases to trimming and J lost 5 bases, with 14 bases between them. The CDR3 is made up of 15 amino acids. The CDR3 is CASSWGGLGTGELFF. For the CDR3, the DNA is TGTGCCAGCAGTTGGGGGGGGCTGGGGACCGGGGAGCTGTTTTTT.

The gene calls are TRBV18 and TRBJ2-1; a weak D match, TRBD1 (5 bases). The germline V gene encodes CDR1 KGHSH and CDR2 LQKENI. Trimming shortened V by 3 bases and J by 5 bases, and 8 bases separated the two germline ends. The CDR3 runs to 13 residues. In DNA form, the CDR3 reads TGTGCCAGCTCACCGGACACTCACAATGAGCAGTTCTTC. It specifies CASSPDTHNEQFF.

This chain joins TRBV10-3 and TRBJ1-5, with no clear D. The CDR3 sequence is 17 residues long. V shed 2 bases and J shed 6 bases, with 20 bases lying between them. Germline lookup yields CDR1 ENHRY and CDR2 SYGVKD. Here the CDR3 reads CAISETNSGVRSQPQHF. DNA of the CDR3: TGTGCCATCAGTGAGACAAACAGTGGCGTCCGGAGTCAGCCCCAGCATTTT.

V and J are TRBV14 and TRBJ1-4; the D gene is possibly TRBD1 (5 bases). CDR1 SGHDN and CDR2 FVKESK come from the germline V gene. Trimming removed 0 bases from V and 4 bases from J, with 9 bases in between. This CDR3 has 15 residues. CDR3 residues: CASSQDYQGNEKLFF. CDR3 nucleotide sequence: TGTGCCAGCAGCCAAGATTACCAGGGTAATGAAAAACTGTTTTTT. Filled out from reference TRBV14 and TRBJ1-4, the complete variable domain reads EAGVTQFPSHSVIEKGQTVTLRCDPISGHDNLYWYRRVMGKEIKFLLHFVKESKQDESGMPNNRFLAERTGGTYSTLKVQPAELEDSGVYFCASSQDYQGNEKLFFGSGTQLSVL.

J is TRBJ2-7 and V is TRBV19; TRBD1 agrees at 8 bases. The V gene end was trimmed by 3 bases and the J gene end by 3 bases; junction bases not matched to a gene: 4. Germline V gives CDR1 LNHDA, CDR2 SQIVND (reference sequence). The CDR3 sequence is 14 residues long. The CDR3 sequence: CASSIGQGDYEQYF. The DNA of the CDR3 is TGTGCCAGTAGTATTGGACAGGGAGACTACGAGCAGTACTTC.

This chain joins TRBV6-5 and TRBJ2-7; D not certain. The ends were cut back, 2 bases at V and 3 bases at J, with 14 bases in the middle. The CDR3 contains 15 residues. Germline V gene data show CDR1 as MNHEY and CDR2 as SVGAGI. The CDR3 DNA follows: TGTGCCAGCAGTTACAGCGCGGAATGGTTCTACGAGCAGTACTTC. As protein: CASSYSAEWFYEQYF.

This sequence joins TRBV2 and TRBJ2-7; perhaps TRBD2 as D (5 bases). Germline lookup yields CDR1 SNHLY and CDR2 FYNNEI. The CDR3 consists of 12 residues. V gave up 7 bases and J gave up 1 base, with 8 bases separating them. The CDR3 bases are TGTGCCAGCACCGCGGGTTCCTACGAGCAGTACTTC. Encoded protein: CASTAGSYEQYF.

For the CDR3, the DNA is TGTGCCAGTAGCCGGGGCGGCTATGGCTACACCTTC. Its protein is CASSRGGYGYTF. The chain couples TRBV19 to TRBJ1-2, with TRBD1 as a possible D gene (5 bases). Trimming stripped 6 bases from V and 4 bases from J, with 9 bases between. CDR3 length: 12 amino acids. The germline CDR1 and CDR2 sequences are LNHDA and SQIVND (reference sequence).

The gene calls are TRBV9 and TRBJ2-5, with D perhaps matching TRBD1 (5 bases). The CDR3 sequence is 15 residues long. The V end lost 0 bases, the J end lost 4 bases, and 13 bases lay between the germline ends. Germline V CDR1 and CDR2: SGDLS, YYNGEE. CDR3 loop: CASSVGQGWGETQYF. The CDR3 DNA sequence: TGTGCCAGCAGCGTAGGGCAGGGTTGGGGAGAGACCCAGTACTTC.

The genes are TRBV9 and TRBJ2-2; D tentatively fits TRBD1 or TRBD2 (5 bases each). V was shortened by 1 base and J by 6 bases, with 10 bases between the two germline ends. The CDR3 covers 14 residues. The germline gives CDR1 SGDLS, CDR2 YYNGEE. The CDR3 here is CASSVSGRPGELFF. In DNA, the CDR3 is TGTGCCAGCAGCGTATCGGGGCGTCCCGGGGAGCTGTTTTTT.

V usage is TRBV4-3 and J usage is TRBJ2-7; D is possibly TRBD1 or TRBD2 (6 bases each). The CDR3 runs to 15 residues. Germline V gene lookup returns CDR1 LGHNA and CDR2 YSLEER. Trimming took off 0 bases at V and 3 bases at J, with 12 bases between the two ends. DNA of the CDR3: TGCGCCAGCAGCCAAGAAGAAGGGGGGAGCTACGAGCAGTACTTC. Translating gives CASSQEEGGSYEQYF.

This clone was observed a few times. The chain carries TRBV7-8 and TRBJ1-6; D may be TRBD1 (6 bases). Germline V gene lookup returns CDR1 SGHVS and CDR2 FQNEAQ. The CDR3 sequence is 20 residues long. V gave up 2 bases and J gave up 8 bases, with 28 bases separating them. The CDR3 spells CASSLLKPSTGRGRDSPLHF. The CDR3 DNA is TGTGCCAGCAGCTTATTAAAGCCCTCTACAGGGAGGGGTAGGGATTCACCCCTCCACTTT.

The chain recombines TRBV14 with TRBJ2-2, with 10 bases fitting TRBD2. The CDR3 is made up of 17 amino acids. CDR1 SGHDN and CDR2 FVKESK come from the germline V gene. Germline trimming cut 3 bases from V and 6 bases from J; bases unmatched to any gene: 10. DNA for the CDR3: TGTGCCAGCAGCCATCAAGCGGGAGGGCCCGGCCCCGGGGAGCTGTTTTTT. Translated: CASSHQAGGPGPGELFF.

The V and J genes are TRBV9 and TRBJ2-3; D is ambiguous. The ends were cut back, 0 bases at V and 2 bases at J, with 10 bases in the middle. Germline V gene sequence: CDR1 SGDLS, CDR2 YYNGEE. There are 15 residues in the CDR3. This CDR3 reads CASSVEVRTTDTQYF. The CDR3 coding sequence is TGTGCCAGCAGCGTAGAAGTAAGAACCACAGATACGCAGTATTTT.

This clone was observed a handful of times. This rearrangement joins TRBV18 to TRBJ1-5, with unresolved D. The V end was cut by 2 bases, the J end by 5 bases, with 10 bases between. Per germline, CDR1 KGHSH and CDR2 LQKENI. The CDR3 spans 14 residues. CDR3 coding DNA: TGTGCCAGCTCACCAAGACGCGACGATCAGCCCCAGCATTTT. Protein product: CASSPRRDDQPQHF.

The CDR3 region has the DNA TGTGCCAGCAGTTCGCCGGGACAGGGTAATGAAAAACTGTTTTTT. It encodes CASSSPGQGNEKLFF. V is TRBV6-5 and J is TRBJ1-4, with 9 bases that match TRBD1. In germline, CDR1 is MNHEY, CDR2 SVGAGI. The V segment lost 4 bases and the J segment 4 bases; nucleotides outside the gene matches: 4. The CDR3 totals 15 residues.

V is TRBV5-6 and J is TRBJ2-1; 8 bases align to TRBD2. Per germline, CDR1 SGHDT and CDR2 YYEEEE. This CDR3 contains 15 residues. V was clipped by 4 bases and J by 2 bases; unmatched bases: 5. The CDR3: CASSLSGTTYNEQFF. For the CDR3, the DNA is TGTGCCAGCAGCCTTAGCGGGACTACCTACAATGAGCAGTTCTTC.

This chain connects TRBV9 to TRBJ1-1, with D possibly matching TRBD1 (5 bases). The germline CDR1 and CDR2 sequences are SGDLS and YYNGEE. This CDR3 has 15 residues. V lost 0 bases and J lost 1, with 10 bases in between. The DNA for the CDR3 is TGTGCCAGCAGCGTAGAAGACAGACGGAACACTGAAGCTTTCTTT. It translates to CASSVEDRRNTEAFF.

For this clone: The sample contains more than one DNA sequence encoding this CDR3. The rearrangement links TRBV28 to TRBJ1-2; 7 bases map to TRBD1. CDR1 MDHEN and CDR2 SYDVKM come from the germline V gene. The J segment lost 2 bases and the V segment lost 4 bases, leaving 4 bases of the junction unmatched. The CDR3 sequence is 14 residues long. The CDR3 DNA reads as TGTGCCAGCAGTTATCAGGGGGGAAACTATGGCTACACCTTC. Translated: CASSYQGGNYGYTF.

The V and J genes are TRBV2 and TRBJ1-4; TRBD1 agrees at 8 bases. CDR3 length equals 15 residues. Germline assignment: CDR1 SNHLY and CDR2 FYNNEI. Unmatched junction bases numbered 11, after V lost 6 bases and J lost 8 bases. The CDR3 loop reads CASSKRGTGAEKLFF. The CDR3 region has the DNA TGTGCCAGCAGCAAAAGGGGGACAGGCGCGGAAAAACTGTTTTTT.

The chain employs TRBV6-2 or TRBV6-3 and TRBJ2-1; 8 bases are a match to TRBD1. The trim removed 5 bases at V and 2 bases at J, leaving 5 bases unmatched. Germline lookup yields CDR1 MNHEY and CDR2 SVGEGT. CDR3 length: 15 amino acids. The DNA of the CDR3 is TGTGCCAGCAGTCGGACAGGGAACCCCTACAATGAGCAGTTCTTC. As protein: CASSRTGNPYNEQFF.

In its sample, this clone was seen once. The rearrangement uses TRBV28 and TRBJ2-2; D may be TRBD1 or TRBD2 (6 bases each). V dropped 3 bases and J dropped 4 bases, with 15 bases sitting between them. This CDR3 spans 16 amino acids. Germline V gene lookup returns CDR1 MDHEN and CDR2 SYDVKM. The CDR3 region is CASSFEGGGFTGELFF. CDR3 DNA sequence: TGTGCCAGCAGTTTTGAGGGGGGTGGGTTCACCGGGGAGCTGTTTTTT. The entire variable domain, with the rest obtained from reference TRBV28 and TRBJ2-2, is as follows: DVKVTQSSRYLVKRTGEKVFLECVQDMDHENMFWYRQDPGLGLRLIYFSYDVKMKEKGDIPEGYSVSREKKERFSLILESASTNQTSMYLCASSFEGGGFTGELFFGEGSRLTVL.

The chain couples TRBV19 to TRBJ2-1; 7 nucleotides match TRBD2. Germline lookup yields CDR1 LNHDA and CDR2 SQIVND (reference sequence). The V gene end was trimmed by 5 bases and the J gene end by 3 bases; junction bases not matched to a gene: 4. The CDR3 totals 14 residues. The CDR3 sequence is CASSSGRDYNEQFF. The CDR3 coding sequence is TGTGCCAGTAGTTCTGGGAGGGACTACAATGAGCAGTTCTTC.

The CDR3 region has the DNA TGTGCCAGCAGCAAAGAACTAGCGGGAGGGTATCGTCGTGAGCAGTTCTTC. This translates into CASSKELAGGYRREQFF. V is TRBV21-1 and J is TRBJ2-1; TRBD2 was called by the table and not checked on the DNA. TRBV21-1 has pseudogene status. The CDR3 extends over 17 amino acids.